These 30 T cell receptor beta chains were all obtained from the same sample, sequenced in a study of blood T cell repertoires in COVID-19. Assay used: immunoSEQ multiplex PCR; TCRdb lists only in-frame clones, some missing. The sample carries just under 80,000 clones, roughly 88% recorded once. Sequenced material: peripheral blood. The receptors come from a human donor in a cohort sampled during active COVID-19.

The chain joins TRBV3-1 (or the pseudogene TRBV3-2) to TRBJ2-1, with 7 positions matching TRBD2. Germline CDR1 and CDR2: LGHDT and YNNKEL (reference sequence). The CDR3 has 17 amino acids. After removal of 1 base from V and 3 bases from J, the junction contained 9 bases not matched to a gene. For the CDR3, the DNA is TGTGCCAGCAGCCAAGGGGGGGGGAGAGTGGACTACAATGAGCAGTTCTTC. As protein: CASSQGGGRVDYNEQFF.

The V and J genes are TRBV5-5 and TRBJ2-7; 8 bases agree with TRBD2. From germline, CDR1 is SGHKS and CDR2 YYEKEE (reference sequence). This CDR3 is 15 amino acids long. The ends lost 4 bases at V and 2 bases at J; junction bases unmatched: 8. The CDR3 loop is CASSERLAQTYEQYF. The CDR3 nucleotides read TGTGCCAGCAGCGAAAGACTAGCGCAGACCTACGAGCAGTACTTC. Using reference TRBV5-5 and TRBJ2-7 for the parts outside the CDR3, the full variable domain is DAGVTQSPTHLIKTRGQQVTLRCSPISGHKSVSWYQQVLGQGPQFIFQYYEKEERGRGNFPDRFSARQFPNYSSELNVNALLLGDSALYLCASSERLAQTYEQYFGPGTRLTVT.

This clone was seen more than once but under ten times. This chain uses TRBV2 with TRBJ2-2, with unresolved D. The CDR3 totals 15 residues. Germline V gene sequence: CDR1 SNHLY, CDR2 FYNNEI. Between the trimmed V and J ends, which lost 3 bases and 4 bases, there was a span of 12 bases. In DNA form, the CDR3 reads TGTGCCAGCAGTGACCTTAGAAATCCCACCGGGGAGCTGTTTTTT. Translation gives CASSDLRNPTGELFF. The variable domain in full, completed from reference TRBV2 and TRBJ2-2, reads EPEVTQTPSHQVTQMGQEVILRCVPISNHLYFYWYRQILGQKVEFLVSFYNNEISEKSEIFDDQFSVERPDGSNFTLKIRSTKLEDSAMYFCASSDLRNPTGELFFGEGSRLTVL.

V is TRBV7-2 and J is TRBJ2-5, with 8 bases fitting TRBD1. Trimming took 1 base from V and 3 from J; bases not matched to a gene: 4. This CDR3 comprises 15 residues. Germline V CDR1 and CDR2: SGHTA, FQGNSA. The CDR3 DNA reads as TGTGCCAGCAGCTTAGGGGACAGGAATAAAGAGACCCAGTACTTC. Its translation is CASSLGDRNKETQYF.

The genes are TRBV6-5 and TRBJ1-2; D is ambiguous. Germline loops: CDR1 MNHEY, CDR2 SVGAGI. V was trimmed by 2 bases and J by 6 bases, leaving 13 bases between them. The CDR3 extends over 14 amino acids. CDR3 coding DNA: TGTGCCAGCAGTTACCCAGGCGGGGTTGATGGCTACACCTTC. It is translated as CASSYPGGVDGYTF.

This clone came up a few times. The rearrangement joins TRBV2 to TRBJ1-2; unclear D gene. The germline gives CDR1 SNHLY, CDR2 FYNNEI. The CDR3 is 13 residues long. Between the trimmed V and J ends, which lost 7 bases and 4 bases, there was a span of 13 bases. The CDR3 DNA sequence: TGTGCCAGCAAGTCAGGTCCGGCCTATGGCTACACCTTC. This gives the protein CASKSGPAYGYTF. The full variable domain, rest sourced from reference TRBV2 and TRBJ1-2, is EPEVTQTPSHQVTQMGQEVILRCVPISNHLYFYWYRQILGQKVEFLVSFYNNEISEKSEIFDDQFSVERPDGSNFTLKIRSTKLEDSAMYFCASKSGPAYGYTFGSGTRLTVV.

As DNA, the CDR3 is TGTGCCAGCAGCTTAGCAGGTGACATGGACAATGAGCAGTTCTTC. This encodes CASSLAGDMDNEQFF. This rearrangement joins TRBV5-4 to TRBJ2-1, with no clear D. Germline V CDR1 and CDR2: SGHNT, YYREEE (reference sequence). This CDR3 has 15 amino acids. Between the trimmed V and J ends, which lost 2 bases and 5 bases, there was a span of 14 bases.

This chain links TRBV4-1 with TRBJ2-5; 11 nucleotides match TRBD1. In germline, CDR1 is MGHRA, CDR2 YSYEKL. This CDR3 region has 16 residues. With 2 bases clipped from V and 5 bases from J, the junction kept 7 bases outside the gene matches. CDR3 region: CASSQTDRGLGETQYF. The CDR3, as DNA: TGCGCCAGCAGCCAAACGGACAGGGGGCTTGGGGAGACCCAGTACTTC.

The J gene is TRBJ1-2, the V gene TRBV12-3 or TRBV12-4, with a tentative D call TRBD1 (5 bases). The CDR3 sequence is 13 residues long. Trimming cost V 5 bases and J 7 bases, with 14 bases left between them. DNA of the CDR3: TGTGCCAGCAGTCCCTCCGCAGGGTCTGGCTACACCTTC. The encoded protein is CASSPSAGSGYTF.

V is TRBV10-1 and J is TRBJ1-1, with D hard to call. Per germline, CDR1 WNHNN and CDR2 SYGVQD (reference sequence). Trimming left V 4 bases short and J 6 bases short, with 12 bases between. This CDR3 is 13 amino acids long. CDR3 bases: TGCGCCAGCAGTGTTTACAGAATTGCTGAAGCTTTCTTT. Protein product: CASSVYRIAEAFF.

V is TRBV4-2 and J is TRBJ1-6; weak D call: TRBD1 (5 bases). V was cut by 1 base and J by 9 bases, with 13 bases left in between. The CDR3 runs 15 residues. Looked up from germline, CDR1 is LGHNA and CDR2 is YNFKEQ. The CDR3 bases are TGTGCCAGCAGCCAAGCGAGGGCGGGGGGTTCACCCCTCCACTTT. This gives the protein CASSQARAGGSPLHF.

The chain employs TRBV2 and TRBJ2-3; tentative D call: TRBD2 (6 bases). The CDR3 has 14 residues. Per germline, CDR1 SNHLY and CDR2 FYNNEI. Trimming removed 2 bases from V and 1 base from J, with 7 bases in between. In DNA form, the CDR3 reads TGTGCCAGCAGTGAACTAGCGCGCACAGATACGCAGTATTTT. It is translated as CASSELARTDTQYF.

The chain is built from TRBV6-4 and TRBJ1-1, with 10 positions matching TRBD1. The length of the CDR3 is 13 residues. Germline V gene sequence: CDR1 MRHNA, CDR2 SNTAGT. Trimming removed 6 bases from V and 11 bases from J; junction bases left unmatched: 9. CDR3 in DNA: TGTGCCAGCAGCGATCGGACAGGGGGTTATGCTTTCTTT. Translated, it gives CASSDRTGGYAFF.

This sequence joins TRBV5-1 and TRBJ1-2; a possible D gene is TRBD1 (5 bases). The V end lost 0 bases, the J end lost 3 bases, and 6 bases lay between the germline ends. Looked up from germline, CDR1 is SGHRS and CDR2 is YFSETQ. The CDR3 is made up of 13 amino acids. CDR3 sequence reads: CASSLGRDYGYTF. CDR3 sequence (DNA): TGCGCCAGCAGCTTGGGCAGGGACTATGGCTACACCTTC.

This clone was observed a single time. The V call is TRBV10-3, the J call TRBJ2-3, with 7 bases lining up with TRBD1. The ends lost 1 base at V and 0 bases at J; junction bases unmatched: 4. From germline, CDR1 is ENHRY and CDR2 SYGVKD. The CDR3 sequence is 16 residues long. The CDR3 coding sequence is TGTGCCATCAGTGAGTTCAGACAGGGAAGCACAGATACGCAGTATTTT. Encoded protein: CAISEFRQGSTDTQYF.

The chain combines TRBV9 with TRBJ1-2; the D is unclear. The V gene's germline CDR1 is SGDLS and CDR2 YYNGEE. V was clipped by 3 bases and J by 7 bases, with 16 bases between them. The CDR3 runs 14 residues. CDR3 in amino acids: CASSGASAQLGYTF. The CDR3, as DNA: TGTGCCAGCAGCGGTGCAAGTGCACAGCTTGGCTACACCTTC.

CDR3 DNA sequence: TGCGCCAGCAGCTGGCAGGGAGGTAGGTCCTACGAGCAGTACTTC. It codes for CASSWQGGRSYEQYF. This sequence joins TRBV5-1 and TRBJ2-7; TRBD2 might be the D (6 bases). Germline CDR1 and CDR2: SGHRS and YFSETQ. Between the trimmed V and J ends, which lost 3 bases and 1 base, there was a span of 14 bases. This CDR3 has 15 amino acids.

The chain combines TRBV20-1 with TRBJ2-2, with 8 bases that match TRBD2. V shed 3 bases and J 8 bases; nucleotides not matched to a gene: 8. This CDR3 is 14 amino acids long. The germline gives CDR1 DFQATT, CDR2 SNEGSKA (reference sequence). The DNA for the CDR3 is TGCAGTGCTAGTGAAGGACTAGCATCTGGGGAGCTGTTTTTT. It translates to CSASEGLASGELFF.

In this sample, this clone turned up once. This chain links TRBV4-2 with TRBJ2-1, with 10 bases that match TRBD2. The germline V gene encodes CDR1 LGHNA and CDR2 YNFKEQ. Germline trimming cut 3 bases from V and 5 bases from J; bases unmatched to any gene: 10. The CDR3 has 17 residues. Here the CDR3 reads CASSHGPGLARNNEQFF. The CDR3 DNA is TGTGCCAGCAGCCATGGACCGGGACTAGCGAGGAACAATGAGCAGTTCTTC.

In this sample, this clone turned up a few times. The rearrangement uses TRBV5-1 and TRBJ2-7; 10 nucleotides align to TRBD1. Germline V CDR1 and CDR2: SGHRS, YFSETQ. V lost 4 bases and J lost 2; bases outside the gene matches: 3. The CDR3 consists of 14 residues. Written as DNA, the CDR3 is TGCGCCAGCAGCCGGGGACAGGGGACCTACGAGCAGTACTTC. Amino acids: CASSRGQGTYEQYF.

The V call is TRBV6-4, the J call TRBJ1-2; D uncertain. Between the trimmed V and J ends, which lost 8 bases and 2 bases, there was a span of 9 bases. This CDR3 contains 12 residues. Germline lookup yields CDR1 MRHNA and CDR2 SNTAGT. The CDR3 reads CASAKANYGYTF. The CDR3 DNA is TGTGCCAGCGCAAAAGCGAACTATGGCTACACCTTC.

This chain links TRBV18 with TRBJ1-4, with D possibly TRBD1 on 6 matching bases. Germline assignment: CDR1 KGHSH and CDR2 LQKENI. The CDR3 length is 14 residues. Trimming removed 3 bases at V and 7 bases at J, with 12 bases between. The CDR3 reads CASSPPGTTEKLFF. CDR3 nucleotide sequence: TGTGCCAGCTCACCGCCCGGGACAACTGAAAAACTGTTTTTT.

The rearrangement links TRBV27 to TRBJ2-1, with 7 bases aligning to TRBD2. V shed 9 bases and J 2 bases; nucleotides not matched to a gene: 10. Germline V gives CDR1 MNHEY, CDR2 SMNVEV (reference sequence). The CDR3 runs 15 residues. The CDR3 DNA follows: TGTGCCAGAGTTAAAGCGGGAACACCCTACAATGAGCAGTTCTTC. The encoded protein is CARVKAGTPYNEQFF.

This rearrangement joins TRBV4-2 to TRBJ2-3; possibly TRBD2 for D (5 bases). Germline V lookup: CDR1 LGHNA, CDR2 YNFKEQ. V was cut by 4 bases and J by 2 bases, with 13 bases left in between. This CDR3 has 15 amino acids. The DNA of the CDR3 is TGTGCCAGCAGCCCCTCGTGGGAGCTCACAGATACGCAGTATTTT. Translating it yields CASSPSWELTDTQYF.

The chain couples TRBV3-1 (or the pseudogene TRBV3-2) to TRBJ2-5; TRBD2 matches 12 bases. Germline CDR1 is LGHDT and CDR2 is YNNKEL (reference sequence). V lost 6 bases and J lost 5; bases outside the gene matches: 10. The CDR3 spans 16 residues. The CDR3 sequence is CASSLAGGPGVETQYF. The CDR3 DNA is TGTGCCAGCAGTCTAGCGGGAGGGCCTGGCGTGGAGACCCAGTACTTC.

The rearrangement joins TRBV3-1 (or the pseudogene TRBV3-2) to TRBJ1-6; TRBD1 matches 7 bases. The ends lost 3 bases at V and 6 bases at J; junction bases unmatched: 8. CDR1 is LGHDT, CDR2 YNNKEL, per germline (reference sequence). This CDR3 has 16 amino acids. The CDR3 sequence is CASSQRSTGPNSPLHF. For the CDR3, the DNA is TGTGCCAGCAGCCAGCGATCGACAGGGCCTAATTCACCCCTCCACTTT.

V is TRBV6-5 and J is TRBJ2-1, with 9 bases that match TRBD2. V was clipped by 7 bases and J by 7 bases; unmatched bases: 11. Germline lookup yields CDR1 MNHEY and CDR2 SVGAGI. The CDR3 sequence is 15 residues long. CDR3 coding DNA: TGTGCCAGCATCCCCGGAGTAGCGGGAGTTAATGAGCAGTTCTTC. Encoded protein: CASIPGVAGVNEQFF.

The rearrangement links TRBV7-9 to TRBJ2-7; tentative D call: TRBD1 (6 bases). Per germline, CDR1 SEHNR and CDR2 FQNEAQ (reference sequence). V was trimmed by 4 bases and J by 0 bases, leaving 13 bases between them. The CDR3 length is 15 residues. Here the CDR3 DNA reads TGTGCCAGCAGCTCCGGACAGATTGGCTCCTACGAGCAGTACTTC. It specifies CASSSGQIGSYEQYF.

V usage is TRBV9 and J usage is TRBJ2-2; no definite D call. In germline, CDR1 is SGDLS, CDR2 YYNGEE. This CDR3 has 13 residues. The V end was cut by 3 bases, the J end by 1 base, with 4 bases between. CDR3 region: CASSAMNTGELFF. CDR3 nucleotide sequence: TGTGCCAGCAGCGCTATGAACACCGGGGAGCTGTTTTTT.

This chain uses TRBV27 with TRBJ1-1; unclear D gene. The CDR3 has 13 amino acids. Germline-derived CDR1 and CDR2 are MNHEY and SMNVEV (reference sequence). Trimming removed 7 bases at V and 1 base at J, with 10 bases between. The DNA for the CDR3 is TGTGCCAGCAAACAGATTGGGAACACTGAAGCTTTCTTT. Protein product: CASKQIGNTEAFF.